This TCR beta chain was sequenced in a study of blood T cell repertoires in COVID-19 (dated by TCRdb to 2018 to 2020). For the wider study: Samples from collaborators originated in the United States, Italy and Spain and spanned both the acute and convalescent phases of COVID-19. The prospective study material was composed of cDNA or gDNA derived from T cells, B-cell-depleted T cells, or PBMCs. Subjects who had been exposed to COVID-19, were actively infected with it, or had recovered from it provided the deeply sampled blood TCRbeta repertoires that made up the dataset. The repertoires were released in a freely available public database meant as a resource for research on the immune response to SARS-CoV-2. Samples came from the ongoing ImmuneRACE study (first 160 participants) plus 1,254 subjects from 6 global collaborators. Sample metadata almost always included a de-identified subject ID, COVID-19 status, age in years and sex. Where available, HLA class I and class II types were taken from metadata supplied by the sample provider and were not determined by assay-based typing.

TCRbeta CDR3 regions were amplified from genomic DNA by means of the immunoSEQ Assay, a bias-controlled multiplex PCR. In the paper's pipeline: The number of nucleated cells in each sample was estimated from the amplification of reference gene primers within the assay. To quantify the absolute abundance of each unique TCRbeta CDR3 rearrangement, sequence reads were collapsed and filtered. For each sample, productive Simpson clonality was calculated by taking the square root of Simpson's diversity index across productive rearrangements. Drawn from immuneACCESS, this table holds only the in-frame rearrangements with V and J called that TCRdb kept. Clones are partly lost; checked studies trace under half to an unresolved V gene and leave the rest unexplained. For V, J and clone size, that table is used; D and trimming come from the DNA. The sample records 200,000 to 300,000 clones, about 87% of which are singletons. The biggest ten clones account for 8.6% of the sample.

Whole blood was collected in K2EDTA tubes by collaborating institutions according to the institutions' own protocols. For TCRbeta analysis, collaborators shipped samples in one of three forms: frozen whole blood, isolated PBMCs, or DNA extracted from either of those sample types. What the research found in general, with its limitations: The amount of clinical and demographic metadata varied by source and participant and was provided uncurated.

Notes on this clone: There is no known antigen for this receptor. Base qualities are missing; no much larger clone stands one base away.

The cysteine opens and the phenylalanine closes a CDR3 of 17 amino acids. Here the CDR3 DNA is all that survives: 51 bases in frame from base 1. V is pared back by 8 bases and J by 2 bases, with 21 bases lying between the germline termini. The germline V gene sets CDR1 to SNHLY and CDR2 to FYNNEI. Here the chain combines TRBV2 and TRBJ1-4, with a tentative D gene TRBD1 over 6 matching bases. This sequence originates from a human donor in a cohort sampled during active COVID-19. The sample was peripheral blood. The nucleotide sequence reads TGTGCCAGCGCATGGTCCCGAACAGGGCCTACTAATGAAAAACTGTTTTTT. Translated, this is CASAWSRTGPTNEKLFF.